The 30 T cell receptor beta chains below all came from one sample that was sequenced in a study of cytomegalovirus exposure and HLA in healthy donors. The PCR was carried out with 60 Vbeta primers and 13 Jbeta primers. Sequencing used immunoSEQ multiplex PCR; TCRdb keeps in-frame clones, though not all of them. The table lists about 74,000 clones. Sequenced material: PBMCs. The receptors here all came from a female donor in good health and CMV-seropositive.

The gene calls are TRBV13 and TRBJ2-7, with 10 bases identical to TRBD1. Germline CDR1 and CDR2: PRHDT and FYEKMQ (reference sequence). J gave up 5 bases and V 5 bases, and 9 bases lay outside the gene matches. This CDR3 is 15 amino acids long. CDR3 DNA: TGTGCCAGCAGCACCTCCGGGACAGGGGTTCACGAGCAGTACTTC. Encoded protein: CASSTSGTGVHEQYF.

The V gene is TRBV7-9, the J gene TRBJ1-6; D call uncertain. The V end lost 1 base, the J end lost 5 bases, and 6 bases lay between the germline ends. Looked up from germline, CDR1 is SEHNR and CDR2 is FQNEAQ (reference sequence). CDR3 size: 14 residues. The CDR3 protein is CASSLGADNSPLHF. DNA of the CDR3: TGTGCCAGCAGCTTAGGGGCAGATAATTCACCCCTCCACTTT.

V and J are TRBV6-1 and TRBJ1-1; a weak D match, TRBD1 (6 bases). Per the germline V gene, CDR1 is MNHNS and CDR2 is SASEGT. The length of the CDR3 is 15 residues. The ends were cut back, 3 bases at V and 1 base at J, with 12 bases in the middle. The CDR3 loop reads CASSERRGGNTEAFF. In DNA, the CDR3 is TGTGCCAGCAGTGAGAGGAGAGGGGGGAACACTGAAGCTTTCTTT.

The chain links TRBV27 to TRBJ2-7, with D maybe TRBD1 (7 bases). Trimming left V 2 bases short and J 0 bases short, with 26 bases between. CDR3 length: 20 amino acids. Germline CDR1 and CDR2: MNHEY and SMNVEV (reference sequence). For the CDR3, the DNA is TGTGCCAGCAGTTTAAAATTGCTGCGGGCCCCAGGGGGGTTCTCCTACGAGCAGTACTTC. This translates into CASSLKLLRAPGGFSYEQYF.

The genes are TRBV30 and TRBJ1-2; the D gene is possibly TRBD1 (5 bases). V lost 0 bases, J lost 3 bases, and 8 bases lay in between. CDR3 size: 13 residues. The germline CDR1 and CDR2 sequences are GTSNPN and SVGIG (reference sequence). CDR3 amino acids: CAWSVQTDYGYTF. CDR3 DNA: TGTGCCTGGAGTGTACAGACAGACTATGGCTACACCTTC. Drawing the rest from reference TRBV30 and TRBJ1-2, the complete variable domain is SQTIHQWPATLVQPVGSPLSLECTVEGTSNPNLYWYRQAAGRGLQLLFYSVGIGQISSEVPQNLSASRPQDRQFILSSKKLLLSDSGFYLCAWSVQTDYGYTFGSGTRLTVV.

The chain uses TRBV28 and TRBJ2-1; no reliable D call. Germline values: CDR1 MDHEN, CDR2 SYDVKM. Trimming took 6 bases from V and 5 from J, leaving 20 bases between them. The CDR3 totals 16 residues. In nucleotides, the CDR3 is TGTGCCAGCAGCTCTCGCCCCCCCCCAGGCCACAATGAGCAGTTCTTC. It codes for CASSSRPPPGHNEQFF.

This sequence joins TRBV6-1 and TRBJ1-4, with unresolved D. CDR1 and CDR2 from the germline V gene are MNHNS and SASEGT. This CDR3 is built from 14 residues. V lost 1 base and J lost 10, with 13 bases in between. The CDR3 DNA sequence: TGTGCCAGCAGTGAAGAAACCTCGAGGGTAAAACTGTTTTTT. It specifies CASSEETSRVKLFF.

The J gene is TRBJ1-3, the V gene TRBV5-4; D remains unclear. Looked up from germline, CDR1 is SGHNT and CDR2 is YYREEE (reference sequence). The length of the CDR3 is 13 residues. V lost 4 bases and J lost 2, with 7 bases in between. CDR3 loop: CASSVQAGNTIYF. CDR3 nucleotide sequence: TGTGCCAGCAGCGTCCAGGCTGGAAACACCATATATTTT.

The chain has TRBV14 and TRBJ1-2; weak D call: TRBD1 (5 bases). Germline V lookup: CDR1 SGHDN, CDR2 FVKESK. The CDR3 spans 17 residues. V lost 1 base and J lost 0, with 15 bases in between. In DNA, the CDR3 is TGTGCCAGCAGCCAAGCGCTATTGGGGCTATCTAACTATGGCTACACCTTC. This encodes CASSQALLGLSNYGYTF.

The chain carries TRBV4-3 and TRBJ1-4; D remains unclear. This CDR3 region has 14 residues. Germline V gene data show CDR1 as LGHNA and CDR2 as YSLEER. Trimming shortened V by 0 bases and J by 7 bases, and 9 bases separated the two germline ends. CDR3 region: CASSQDGEGEKLFF. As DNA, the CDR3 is TGCGCCAGCAGCCAAGATGGCGAGGGTGAAAAACTGTTTTTT.

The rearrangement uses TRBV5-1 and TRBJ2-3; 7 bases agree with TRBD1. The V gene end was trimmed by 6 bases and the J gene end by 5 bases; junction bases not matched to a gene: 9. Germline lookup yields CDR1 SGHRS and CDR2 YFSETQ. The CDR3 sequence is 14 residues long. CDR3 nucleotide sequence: TGCGCCAGCACCAGACAGGGATCAATAGATACGCAGTATTTT. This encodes CASTRQGSIDTQYF.

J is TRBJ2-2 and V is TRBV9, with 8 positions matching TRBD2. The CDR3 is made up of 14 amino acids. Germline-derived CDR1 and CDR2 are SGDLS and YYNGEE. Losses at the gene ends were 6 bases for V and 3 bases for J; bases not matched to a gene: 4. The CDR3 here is CASTLLADTGELFF. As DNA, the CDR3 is TGTGCCAGCACCCTACTAGCGGACACCGGGGAGCTGTTTTTT.

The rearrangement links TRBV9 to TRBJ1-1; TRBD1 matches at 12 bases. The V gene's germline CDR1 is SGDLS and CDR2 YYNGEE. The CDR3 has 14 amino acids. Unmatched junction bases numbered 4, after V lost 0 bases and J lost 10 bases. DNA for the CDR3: TGTGCCAGCAGCGTAGTGGGGACAGGGGGCCCAGCTTTCTTT. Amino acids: CASSVVGTGGPAFF.

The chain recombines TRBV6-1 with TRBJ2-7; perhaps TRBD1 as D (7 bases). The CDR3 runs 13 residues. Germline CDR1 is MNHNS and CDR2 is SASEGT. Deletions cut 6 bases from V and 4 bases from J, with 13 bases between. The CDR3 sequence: CASRRQGGYEQYF. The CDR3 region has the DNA TGTGCCAGCAGAAGACAGGGAGGATACGAGCAGTACTTC.

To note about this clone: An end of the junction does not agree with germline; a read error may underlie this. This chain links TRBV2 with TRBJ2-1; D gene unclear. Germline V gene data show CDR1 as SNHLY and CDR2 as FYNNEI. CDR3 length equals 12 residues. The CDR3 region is CASSEWSNEQFF. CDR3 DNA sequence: TGTGCCAGCAGTGAGTGGTCCAATGAGCAATTCTTC.

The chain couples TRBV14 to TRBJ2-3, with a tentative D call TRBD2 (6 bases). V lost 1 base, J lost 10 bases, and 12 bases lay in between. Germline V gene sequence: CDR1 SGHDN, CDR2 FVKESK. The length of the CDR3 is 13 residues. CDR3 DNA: TGTGCCAGCAGCCAAGGACTAGTTAGTCCGCAGTATTTT. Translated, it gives CASSQGLVSPQYF.

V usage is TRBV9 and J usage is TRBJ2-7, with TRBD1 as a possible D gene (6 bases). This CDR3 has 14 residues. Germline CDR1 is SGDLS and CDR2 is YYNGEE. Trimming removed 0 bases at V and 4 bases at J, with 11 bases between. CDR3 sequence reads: CASSVEGQGYEQYF. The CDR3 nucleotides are TGTGCCAGCAGCGTAGAGGGACAAGGGTACGAGCAGTACTTC.

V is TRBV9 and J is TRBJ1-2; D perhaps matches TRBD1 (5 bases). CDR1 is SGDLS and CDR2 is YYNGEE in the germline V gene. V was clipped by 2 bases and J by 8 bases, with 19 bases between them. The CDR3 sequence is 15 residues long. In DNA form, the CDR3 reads TGTGCCAGCAGCGTTCCCCAGGGCGTGGGCGAAGGCTACACCTTC. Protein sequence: CASSVPQGVGEGYTF.

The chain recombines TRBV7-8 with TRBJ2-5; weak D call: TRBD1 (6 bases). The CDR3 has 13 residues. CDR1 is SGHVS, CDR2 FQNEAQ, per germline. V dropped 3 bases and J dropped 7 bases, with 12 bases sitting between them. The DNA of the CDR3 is TGTGCCAGCAGCTTCCAGGGGATTGGGACCCAGTACTTC. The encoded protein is CASSFQGIGTQYF. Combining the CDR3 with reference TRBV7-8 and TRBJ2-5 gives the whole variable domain GAGVSQSPRYKVAKRGQDVALRCDPISGHVSLFWYQQALGQGPEFLTYFQNEAQLDKSGLPSDRFFAERPEGSVSTLKIQRTQQEDSAVYLCASSFQGIGTQYFGPGTRLLVL.

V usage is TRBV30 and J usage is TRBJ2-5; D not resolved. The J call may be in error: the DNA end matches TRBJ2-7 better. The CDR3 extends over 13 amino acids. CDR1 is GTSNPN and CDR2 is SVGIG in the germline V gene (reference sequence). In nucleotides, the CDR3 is TGTGCCTGGAGTGGGGCGCTATCCTACGAGCAGTACTTC. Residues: CAWSGALSYEQYF.

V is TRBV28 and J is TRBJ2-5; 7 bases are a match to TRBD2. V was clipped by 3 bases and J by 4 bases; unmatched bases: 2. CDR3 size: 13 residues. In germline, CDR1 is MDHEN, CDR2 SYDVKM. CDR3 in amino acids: CASSLGGPETQYF. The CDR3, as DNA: TGTGCCAGCAGTTTGGGAGGGCCAGAGACCCAGTACTTC.

CDR3 amino acids: CASSRLNGYTF. As DNA, the CDR3 is TGTGCCAGCAGCCGACTAAACGGCTACACCTTC. This chain joins TRBV5-8 and TRBJ1-2; unclear D gene. V gave up 4 bases and J gave up 8 bases, with 9 bases separating them. Germline CDR1 reads SGHTS; CDR2 reads YDEGEE. This CDR3 is built from 11 residues.

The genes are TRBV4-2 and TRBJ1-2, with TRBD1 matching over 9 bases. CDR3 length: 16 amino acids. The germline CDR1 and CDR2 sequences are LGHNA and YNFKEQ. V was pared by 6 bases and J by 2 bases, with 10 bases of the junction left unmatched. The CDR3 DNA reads TGTGCCAGCAGACCCTCTACCGGGACAGGGAACTATGGCTACACCTTC. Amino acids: CASRPSTGTGNYGYTF.

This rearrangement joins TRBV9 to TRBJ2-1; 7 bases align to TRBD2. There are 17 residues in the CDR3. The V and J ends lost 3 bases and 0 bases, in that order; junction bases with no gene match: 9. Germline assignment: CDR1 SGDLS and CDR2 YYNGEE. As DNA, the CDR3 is TGTGCCAGCAGCGCGATGACTAGCTCCACCTCCTACAATGAGCAGTTCTTC. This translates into CASSAMTSSTSYNEQFF.

In DNA, the CDR3 is TGTGCCAGCAGCTTAGCGTCGGGGTTCACCGGGGAGCTGTTTTTT. Protein sequence: CASSLASGFTGELFF. The J gene is TRBJ2-2, the V gene TRBV7-9; possible D gene TRBD2, 5 bases. This CDR3 comprises 15 residues. V was pared by 0 bases and J by 4 bases, with 9 bases between. Germline CDR1 reads SEHNR; CDR2 reads FQNEAQ (reference sequence). The full variable domain, rest sourced from reference TRBV7-9 and TRBJ2-2, is DTGVSQNPRHKITKRGQNVTFRCDPISEHNRLYWYRQTLGQGPEFLTYFQNEAQLEKSRLLSDRFSAERPKGSFSTLEIQRTEQGDSAMYLCASSLASGFTGELFFGEGSRLTVL.

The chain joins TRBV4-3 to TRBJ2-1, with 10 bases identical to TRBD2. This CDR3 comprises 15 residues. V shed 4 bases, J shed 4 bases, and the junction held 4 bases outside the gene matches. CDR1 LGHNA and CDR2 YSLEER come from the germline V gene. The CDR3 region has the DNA TGCGCCAGCAGCCGGGTAGCGGGGGGTTACAATGAGCAGTTCTTC. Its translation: CASSRVAGGYNEQFF.

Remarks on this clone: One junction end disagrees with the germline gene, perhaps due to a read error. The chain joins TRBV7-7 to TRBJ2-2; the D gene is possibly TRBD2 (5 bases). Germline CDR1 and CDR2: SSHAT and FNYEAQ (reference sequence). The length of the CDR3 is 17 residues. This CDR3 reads CASSLGRPPPNTGELFF. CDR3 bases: TGTGCTAGCAGCTTAGGGAGACCGCCCCCGAACACCGGGGAGCTGTTTTTT.

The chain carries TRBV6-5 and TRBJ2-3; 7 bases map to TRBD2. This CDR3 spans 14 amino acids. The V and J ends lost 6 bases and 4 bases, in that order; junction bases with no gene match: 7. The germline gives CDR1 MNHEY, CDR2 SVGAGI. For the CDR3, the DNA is TGTGCCAGCAGGGCCCCGGGGGGACCAGATACGCAGTATTTT. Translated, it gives CASRAPGGPDTQYF.

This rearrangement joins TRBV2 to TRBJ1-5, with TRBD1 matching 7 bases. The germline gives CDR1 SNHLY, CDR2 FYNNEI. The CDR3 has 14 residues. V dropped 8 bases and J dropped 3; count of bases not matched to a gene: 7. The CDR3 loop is CASRGDSVNQPQHF. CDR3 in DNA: TGTGCCAGCCGTGGGGACAGTGTCAATCAGCCCCAGCATTTT.

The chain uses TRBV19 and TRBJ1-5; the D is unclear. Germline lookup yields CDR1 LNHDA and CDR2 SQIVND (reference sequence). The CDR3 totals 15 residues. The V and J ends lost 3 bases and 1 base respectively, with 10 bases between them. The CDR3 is CASSITLISNQPQHF. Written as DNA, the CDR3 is TGTGCCAGTAGTATCACTTTGATCAGCAATCAGCCCCAGCATTTT.